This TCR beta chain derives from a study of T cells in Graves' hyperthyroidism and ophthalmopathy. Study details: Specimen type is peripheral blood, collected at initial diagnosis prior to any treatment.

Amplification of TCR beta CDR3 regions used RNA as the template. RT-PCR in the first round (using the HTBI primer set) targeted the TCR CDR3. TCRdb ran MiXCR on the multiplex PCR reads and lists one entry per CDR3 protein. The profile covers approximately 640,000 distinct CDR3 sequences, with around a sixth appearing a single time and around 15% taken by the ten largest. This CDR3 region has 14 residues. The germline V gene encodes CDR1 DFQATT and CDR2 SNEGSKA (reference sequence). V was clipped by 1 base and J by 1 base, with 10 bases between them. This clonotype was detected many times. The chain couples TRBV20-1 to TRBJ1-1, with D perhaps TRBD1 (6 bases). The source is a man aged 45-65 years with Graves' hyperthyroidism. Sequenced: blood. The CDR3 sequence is CSARVGGPNTEAFF. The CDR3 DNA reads TGCAGTGCTAGAGTCGGGGGGCCGAACACTGAAGCTTTCTTT.